This T cell receptor (beta chain) was captured by sequencing in a study of cytomegalovirus exposure and HLA in healthy donors. The wider study: Counted in an early data release were 85 million or so unique TCRs from HLA-typed donors.

Notes on this clone: As yet, its antigen is unknown.

The PCR made use of 60 Vbeta and 13 Jbeta primers. Method: immunoSEQ multiplex PCR; TCRdb's copy keeps in-frame clones and lacks some. Here the sample spans about 91,000 clones, 86% being singletons. The V and J ends lost 3 bases and 2 bases, in that order; junction bases with no gene match: 12. The CDR3 spans 17 residues. In germline, CDR1 is MNHEY, CDR2 SMNVEV (reference sequence). Findings and limits, study-wide: One variant, a missense change in DCLRE1C, was linked in a later analysis to TCR beta V- and J-gene trimming. Productive rates of about 90% or about 30% were seen for most TCR beta V segments in an earlier analysis.

The sequence was obtained from a man aged 30 to 39 in good health and CMV-seropositive. The chain links TRBV27 to TRBJ2-7; TRBD1 matches at 8 bases. What was sequenced was PBMCs. For the CDR3, the DNA is TGTGCCAGCAGTTTCGAGGCAGGGGGCGCGGTTACCTACGAGCAGTACTTC. Its protein product is CASSFEAGGAVTYEQYF.